This paragraph covers one TCR beta chain sequence. Its antigen is unidentified. These data come from a study of human thymus T cells. Regarding the study as a whole: Biased V and J segment usage appeared in thymus and peripheral blood. Thymic repertoires from unrelated individuals overlapped highly, related research reported.

Profiling relied on immunoSEQ multiplex PCR, and the TCRdb table lists in-frame clones only, not all of them. This sample has about 130,000 clones, with just under 95% found just once. Germline values: CDR1 SGDLS, CDR2 YYNGEE. The CDR3 runs 15 residues. V gave up 3 bases and J gave up 7 bases, with 16 bases separating them. Thymic samples were excised during corrective heart operations. Finnish infants who were healthy and having corrective surgery for congenital heart defects made up the donors. Sequenced: thymus tissue. The clonotype originates from a boy under two years old with a congenital heart defect but otherwise immunologically healthy. The gene calls are TRBV9 and TRBJ2-2, with no clear D. The CDR3, as DNA: TGTGCCAGCAGCGCATTTGGGTACCCCGGCGGGGAGCTGTTTTTT. Translating it yields CASSAFGYPGGELFF.